This T cell receptor (beta chain) originates from a study of blood T cell repertoires in COVID-19. Study details: From the United States, Italy and Spain came samples of acute and convalescent COVID-19. T cells, B-cell-depleted T cells, or PBMCs supplied cDNA or gDNA.

Methods used by the authors: Estimates of nucleated cell counts were drawn from the amplification of reference gene primers. TCRdb keeps only in-frame clones here, not all; method: immunoSEQ multiplex PCR. D and trimming were read from the DNA, whereas the V and J calls and clone size are those reported in that table. The sample has fewer than 110,000 clones, roughly 87% seen once. The germline V gene encodes CDR1 LNHDA and CDR2 SQIVND (reference sequence). The CDR3 contains 15 residues. Trimming left V 6 bases short and J 5 bases short, with 16 bases between. The sample consisted of peripheral blood. The chain carries TRBV19 and TRBJ1-4; D might be TRBD1 (6 bases). The clonotype comes from a woman of 80 years or more in a cohort sampled during active COVID-19. CDR3 DNA: TGTGCCAGTAGCGGGACCGGGACACAGAATGAAAAACTGTTTTTT. Protein: CASSGTGTQNEKLFF.